This TCR beta chain appears in the sequencing data of a study of response to subunit inactivated influenza vaccine. Findings of the study overall: New T cells are recruited in small numbers by each seasonal influenza vaccination, according to the authors' suggestion.

TCRdb re-called the RT-PCR reads through MiXCR, storing one row per CDR3 protein. The profile shows approximately 200,000 distinct CDR3 sequences, around 15% of them singletons. Comment on this clonotype: Its antigen is unknown.

V was clipped by 5 bases and J by 11 bases, with 15 bases between them. The CDR3 spans 11 residues. The germline V gene encodes CDR1 SQVTM and CDR2 ANQGSEA. This chain uses TRBV29-1 with TRBJ1-1, with D maybe TRBD1 (5 bases). This sequence originates from a man between 50 and 59 years old who received an inactivated influenza vaccine. The starting material was CD8+ T cells sorted from PBMCs, obtained approximately 5 days after vaccination. The chain's CDR3 is CSVLGEGGAFF. The CDR3 DNA is TGCAGCGTTCTAGGGGAGGGTGGCGCTTTCTTT.